This TCR beta chain was captured by sequencing in a study of blood T cell repertoires in COVID-19. Turning to the study itself: The analysed material was cDNA or gDNA that came from T cells, B-cell-depleted T cells, or PBMCs.

Using immunoSEQ multiplex PCR, the repertoire was profiled, and TCRdb retains in-frame clones only, with some absent. The sample has around 200,000 clones, around 90% seen once. The CDR3 extends over 15 amino acids. V lost 1 base, J lost 7 bases, and 17 bases lay in between. Germline V gene sequence: CDR1 MDHEN, CDR2 SYDVKM. Self-reported history from a screening survey and questionnaire set each donor's cohort. This sequence joins TRBV28 and TRBJ2-7, with D tentatively TRBD1 (7 bases). Sequences were obtained from PBMCs or T cells enriched from blood (not recorded which). The receptor's source is a man between 18 and 29 years old with acute COVID-19. For the CDR3, the DNA is TGTGCCAGCAGTTTATCCCTGGGGCAGGGGGGAGAGCAGTACTTC. Amino acids: CASSLSLGQGGEQYF.